Following are 4 T cell receptor beta chains from one sample sequenced in a study of T cells after yellow fever vaccination (dated by TCRdb to about 2019). The library was obtained by 5' RACE. The sample was run on an Illumina HiSeq 2500. TCRdb reprocessing: public reads trimmed at Q25 with fastp, clones called with MiXCR, in-frame beta chains kept. Here each entry gathers all rows of one CDR3 protein and keeps the most common genes and DNA. The sample table shows about 230,000 distinct CDR3 sequences, and around 6.7% are seen once. Of the sample, around 1.1% is held by the ten largest clones. The sample's treatment or condition label, decoded: live attenuated yellow fever vaccine strain. Here the sequenced sample was CD4+ T cells sorted from PBMCs, taken on the day of the yellow fever booster vaccination. These TCRs come from a man aged 30 to 39 who received the YFV17D yellow fever vaccine.

This clonotype came up a few times. CDR3 sequence reads: CASSTSASEQYF. The CDR3 DNA reads as TGTGCCAGCAGCACTAGCGCCTCCGAGCAGTACTTC. The chain is built from TRBV11-2 and TRBJ2-7, with 7 nucleotides matching TRBD2. With V trimmed by 5 bases and J by 6 bases, 4 bases remained unmatched. CDR3 size: 12 residues. The germline gives CDR1 SGHAT, CDR2 FQNNGV. The full variable domain, with the rest looked up from reference TRBV11-2 and TRBJ2-7, is EAGVAQSPRYKIIEKRQSVAFWCNPISGHATLYWYQQILGQGPKLLIQFQNNGVVDDSQLPKDRFSAERLKGVDSTLKIQPAKLEDSAVYLCASSTSASEQYFGPGTRLTVT.

This clonotype was seen a few times. The genes are TRBV28 and TRBJ1-5, with D unresolved. Trimming left V 2 bases short and J 4 bases short, with 9 bases between. CDR3 size: 14 residues. CDR1 is MDHEN, CDR2 SYDVKM, per germline. CDR3 nucleotide sequence: TGTGCCAGCAGTTTACTAGCGGTGAATCAGCCCCAGCATTTT. Its translation is CASSLLAVNQPQHF.

This clonotype was seen at least ten times. The rearrangement links TRBV29-1 to TRBJ2-5, with a tentative D call TRBD2 (6 bases). This CDR3 is 14 amino acids long. Germline V gives CDR1 SQVTM, CDR2 ANQGSEA. Trimming cost V 8 bases and J 2 bases, with 18 bases left between them. The CDR3 nucleotides read TGCAGCCTTGGAGGAGCGGGCCCACAAGAGACCCAGTACTTC. Encoded protein: CSLGGAGPQETQYF.

This clonotype has just a few counts. The gene calls are TRBV18 and TRBJ2-1, with D possibly TRBD1 on 5 matching bases. The germline V gene encodes CDR1 KGHSH and CDR2 LQKENI. This CDR3 contains 17 residues. V lost 0 bases and J lost 6, with 18 bases in between. CDR3 nucleotide sequence: TGTGCCAGCTCACCACCGCTTTGGGGCGCGAGTTTCAATGAGCAGTTCTTC. Translating gives CASSPPLWGASFNEQFF.